This T cell receptor beta chain was captured by sequencing in a study of blood T cell repertoires in COVID-19. Study-wide context: Samples taken during acute and convalescent COVID-19 were collected in the United States, Italy and Spain.

In terms of age and location, participants ranged from roughly 18 to 95 years and lived in under 30 US areas. Exposed enrollees had met someone with a PCR-confirmed or clinician-diagnosed COVID-19 case at some point within the 2 weeks before study entry. From germline, CDR1 is SGHDN and CDR2 FVKESK. The CDR3 contains 16 residues. J lost 15 bases, V lost 0 bases, and 14 bases had no gene match. Assay: immunoSEQ multiplex PCR; the TCRdb copy retains only in-frame clones and omits some. Among fewer than 250,000 clones, about 90% were seen once, and the ten largest hold about 15%. The source is a young man who had been exposed to COVID-19. The chain is built from TRBV14 and TRBJ1-6, with 7 bases identical to TRBD1. Source material: PBMCs or T cells enriched from blood (not recorded which). The CDR3 coding sequence is TGTGCCAGCAGCCAAGATTACCCCCTCTACGGGACAGACCTCCACTTT. This codes for CASSQDYPLYGTDLHF. Complete variable domain (other parts from reference TRBV14 and TRBJ1-6): EAGVTQFPSHSVIEKGQTVTLRCDPISGHDNLYWYRRVMGKEIKFLLHFVKESKQDESGMPNNRFLAERTGGTYSTLKVQPAELEDSGVYFCASSQDYPLYGTDLHFGNGTRLTVT.